A selection of T cell receptor beta chains follows, all from one sample in a study of tissue T cells after allogeneic stem cell transplantation. Here immunoSEQ multiplex PCR was the method, and the copy in TCRdb shows in-frame clones only, minus some. Among 2,000 to 2,500 clones listed, under 80% were seen once. Source: ileal tissue, taken at autopsy. The receptors stem from a male patient aged 40-70 years with steroid-refractory graft-versus-host disease after an allogeneic stem cell transplant. Some T cells could come from the graft donor. The conserved cysteine and the conserved F or W are not part of the CDR3 here. Each record gives: J gene, V gene, CDR3 protein.

>TRBJ1-1|TRBV5-4
ASSPGSAMNTEAF
>TRBJ1-1|TRBV7-8
ASSLVLDTGAF
>TRBJ1-5|TRBV7-2
ASSPPSNQPQH
>TRBJ2-7|TRBV7-6
ASSLTSGAMLYEQY
>TRBJ2-1|TRBV19
ASSGGLAGAPPGYNEQF
>TRBJ1-5|TRBV12-3/TRBV12-4
ASGQGVNQPQH
>TRBJ2-3|TRBV4-2
ASSQDRSTDTQY
>TRBJ2-7|TRBV9
ASSVASGGAYEQY
>TRBJ2-3|TRBV7-2
ASSFAGAQLLTDTQY
>TRBJ1-2|TRBV30
ACVAGAYYGYT
>TRBJ2-2|TRBV24-1
ATRDSTGGGINTGELF
>TRBJ2-7|TRBV4-3
ASSLGVAVNEQY
>TRBJ1-1|TRBV11-2
ASSLGMSGDTEAF
>TRBJ2-3|TRBV28
ASSRRGDTQY
>TRBJ2-7|TRBV28
ASSLGTYEQY
>TRBJ2-1|TRBV5-8
ASSLAAAAFYNEQF
>TRBJ2-3|TRBV7-2
ASSLQLGLAGGTY
>TRBJ2-5|TRBV24-1
ATSGTYQETQY
>TRBJ1-1|TRBV19
ASSLTGTGDRHTEAF
>TRBJ2-1|TRBV6-5
ASSRTGYNNEQF
>TRBJ2-7|TRBV7-9
ASSLAGAYSYEQY
>TRBJ2-1|TRBV6-2/TRBV6-3
ASSRSGDAYNEQF
>TRBJ2-1|TRBV18
ASSPRGLAGGPFEQF
>TRBJ2-1|TRBV6-4
ASSDPGQGDHNEQF
>TRBJ2-3|TRBV30
AWSSSVSDTQY
>TRBJ2-4|TRBV18
ASSSLNTGTGDAKNIQY
>TRBJ2-7|TRBV19
ASSQGVTSFYEQY
>TRBJ2-2|TRBV12-3/TRBV12-4
ASSLNRRELF
>TRBJ1-2|TRBV7-2
ASSLALTASYGYT
>TRBJ1-1|TRBV2
ASDNHGGKGVYTEAF
>TRBJ1-1|TRBV10-1
ASSRDTSNTEAF
>TRBJ2-1|TRBV5-6
ASSFGMSYNEQF
>TRBJ1-2|TRBV5-3
ARTGQTNYGYT
>TRBJ2-2|TRBV7-9
ASSPEGARGAGELF
>TRBJ1-2|TRBV28
ASLEGEKGYT
>TRBJ1-2|TRBV7-2
ASSLEGVFFYGYT
>TRBJ2-3|TRBV5-1
ASSWGGLGTGKSDTQY
>TRBJ1-1|TRBV7-9
ASSWGSGVRTEAF
>TRBJ1-5|TRBV19
ASSIDWRGRGQPQH
>TRBJ1-5|TRBV28
ASSAGTGRTQPQH
>TRBJ1-5|TRBV5-1
ASSPEGQNQPQH
>TRBJ1-5|TRBV21-1
ASSTRDIARGNQPQH
>TRBJ1-5|TRBV11-2
ASSLGQTGNQPQH
>TRBJ1-2|TRBV7-8
ASRAGNNYGYT
>TRBJ2-2|TRBV7-8
ASSFTGGNTGELF
>TRBJ1-2|TRBV6-5
AAGGGSIDGYT
>TRBJ2-1|TRBV27
ASSPQQGAPYNEQF
>TRBJ2-3|TRBV19
ASSEGSSTDTQY
>TRBJ2-1|TRBV3-1/TRBV3-2
ASSQTESGGAAVNEQF
>TRBJ2-7|TRBV5-6
ASYDSSPHEQY